This TCR beta chain was found in a study of CD8 T cells in Susac syndrome. Trimming cost V 6 bases and J 1 base, with 9 bases left between them. The CDR3 runs 12 residues. The V gene's germline CDR1 is SQVTM and CDR2 ANQGSEA. Random hexamers were used to reverse transcribe roughly 0.45 to 1 ug of RNA. Each CDR3 protein is one row after TCRdb ran MiXCR on the immunoSEQ multiplex PCR reads. Of approximately 200,000 distinct CDR3 sequences detected, about 95% appear once; the ten largest clones hold 0.093%. Sequencing used CD4+ T cells from PBMCs. The V gene is TRBV29-1, the J gene TRBJ2-5; D unclear. This TCR was sampled from a human donor with multiple sclerosis. Here the CDR3 reads CSVLVTQETQYF. CDR3 nucleotides: TGCAGCGTCTTAGTTACCCAAGAGACCCAGTACTTC.